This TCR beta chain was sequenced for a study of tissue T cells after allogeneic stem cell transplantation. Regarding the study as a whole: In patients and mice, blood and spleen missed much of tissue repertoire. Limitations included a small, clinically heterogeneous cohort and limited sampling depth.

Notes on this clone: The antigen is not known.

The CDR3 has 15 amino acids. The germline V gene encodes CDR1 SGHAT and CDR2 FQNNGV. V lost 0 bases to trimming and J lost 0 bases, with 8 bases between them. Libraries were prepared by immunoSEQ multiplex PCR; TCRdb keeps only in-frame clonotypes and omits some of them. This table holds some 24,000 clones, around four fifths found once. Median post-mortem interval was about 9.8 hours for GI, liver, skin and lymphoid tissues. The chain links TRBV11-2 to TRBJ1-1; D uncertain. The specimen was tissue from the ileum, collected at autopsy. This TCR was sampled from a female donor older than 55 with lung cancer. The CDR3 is CASSLDGLLNTEAFF. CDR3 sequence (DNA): TGTGCCAGCAGCTTAGATGGGCTCCTGAACACTGAAGCTTTCTTT.